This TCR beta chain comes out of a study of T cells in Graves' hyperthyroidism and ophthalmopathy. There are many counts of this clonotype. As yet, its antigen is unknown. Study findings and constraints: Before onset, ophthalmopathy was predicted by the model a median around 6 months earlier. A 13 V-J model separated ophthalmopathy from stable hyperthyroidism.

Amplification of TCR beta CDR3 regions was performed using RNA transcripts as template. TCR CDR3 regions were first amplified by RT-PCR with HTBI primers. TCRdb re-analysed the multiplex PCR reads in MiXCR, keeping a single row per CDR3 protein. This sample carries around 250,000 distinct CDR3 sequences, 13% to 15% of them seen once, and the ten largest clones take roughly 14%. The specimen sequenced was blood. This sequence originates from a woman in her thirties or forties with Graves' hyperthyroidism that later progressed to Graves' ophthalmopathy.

Here the CDR3 DNA reads TGTGCCAGCAGTCAGACAGCCCGGTTTGGGGAGACCCAGTACTTC. Residues: CASSQTARFGETQYF. This chain connects TRBV28 to TRBJ2-5, with D perhaps matching TRBD1 (5 bases). The V gene's germline CDR1 is MDHEN and CDR2 SYDVKM. The CDR3 loop spans 15 amino acids. The V gene lost 5 bases and the J gene lost 5 bases, with 18 bases spanning the gap.